This T cell receptor (beta chain) is drawn from a study of OX40 agonist ivuxolimab in advanced cancers. Study-wide background: The dose of intravenous ivuxolimab that patients received every 2 weeks ranged from 0.01 to 10 mg/kg.

Patients with autoimmune history or systemic immunosuppression were excluded. The V end lost 1 base, the J end lost 0 bases, and 13 bases lay between the germline ends. Germline lookup yields CDR1 SGHVS and CDR2 FNYEAQ. The CDR3 consists of 17 residues. Data came from immunoSEQ multiplex PCR; TCRdb stores just in-frame clones and leaves some out. The repertoire holds roughly 93,000 clones, with 84% as singletons. The genes are TRBV7-6 and TRBJ1-5; D is uncertain. Sequenced material: CD4+ or CD8+ T cells sorted from blood, taken in a trial of the OX40 agonist ivuxolimab. The clonotype comes from an adult with an advanced solid tumor such as melanoma, head and neck, liver or kidney cancer. The CDR3 coding sequence is TGTGCCAGCAGCTTAGGGGCCGGCTTAGATAGCAATCAGCCCCAGCATTTT. Its protein product is CASSLGAGLDSNQPQHF.